This record concerns one T cell receptor beta chain sequence. What it recognizes is unknown. Germline V CDR1 and CDR2: SGHTA, FQGTGA. Trimming removed 5 bases from V and 1 base from J, with 18 bases in between. The CDR3 contains 16 residues. This sample was taken from a study of T cells in Graves' hyperthyroidism and ophthalmopathy. RNA transcripts gave rise to amplified TCR beta CDR3 regions. In the first-round RT-PCR of the TCR CDR3, the HTBI primer set was used. TCRdb re-called the multiplex PCR reads through MiXCR, storing one row per CDR3 protein. The sample lists 530,000 or so distinct CDR3 sequences, roughly 18% seen once, with roughly 15% in the top ten. Study outcomes and limitations: Patients with ophthalmopathy were separated from those with stable hyperthyroidism by a 13 V-J model.

Each person with ophthalmopathy scored at least 3 on the Clinical Activity Score, reached NOSPECS grade 4 or higher, and had been ill under 3 months. Patients were excluded because of uncontrolled infection, other autoimmune disease, pregnancy or lactation. The diagnoses drew upon clinical symptoms, serum thyroxine and TRAb, thyroid ultrasound and orbital computed tomography. The TCR was taken from a woman aged 18-29 years with Graves' ophthalmopathy. The sample consisted of blood. The chain is built from TRBV7-3 and TRBJ2-7; D gene unclear. The CDR3 nucleotides are TGTGCCAGCAGCCCCAAACCCGTCAAAGTATCCTACGAGCAGTACTTC. Protein: CASSPKPVKVSYEQYF. Full variable domain (outside the CDR3, taken from reference TRBV7-3 and TRBJ2-7): GAGVSQTPSNKVTEKGKYVELRCDPISGHTALYWYRQSLGQGPEFLIYFQGTGAADDSGLPNDRFFAVRPEGSVSTLKIQRTERGDSAVYLCASSPKPVKVSYEQYFGPGTRLTVT.